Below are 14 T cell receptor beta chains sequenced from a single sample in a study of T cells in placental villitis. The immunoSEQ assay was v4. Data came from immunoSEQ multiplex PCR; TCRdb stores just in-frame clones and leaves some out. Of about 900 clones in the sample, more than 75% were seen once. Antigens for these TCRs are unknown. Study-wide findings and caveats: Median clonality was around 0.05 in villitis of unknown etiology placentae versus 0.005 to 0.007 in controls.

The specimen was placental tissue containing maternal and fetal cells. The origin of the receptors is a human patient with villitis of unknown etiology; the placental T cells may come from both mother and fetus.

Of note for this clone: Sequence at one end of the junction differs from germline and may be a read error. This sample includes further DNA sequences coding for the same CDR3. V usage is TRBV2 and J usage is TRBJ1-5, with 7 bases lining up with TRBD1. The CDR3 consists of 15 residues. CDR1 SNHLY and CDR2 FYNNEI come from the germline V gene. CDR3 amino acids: CASSEATGVNQPQHF. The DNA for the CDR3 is TGTGCTAGCAGTGAAGCAACAGGGGTCAATCAGCCCCAGCATTTT.

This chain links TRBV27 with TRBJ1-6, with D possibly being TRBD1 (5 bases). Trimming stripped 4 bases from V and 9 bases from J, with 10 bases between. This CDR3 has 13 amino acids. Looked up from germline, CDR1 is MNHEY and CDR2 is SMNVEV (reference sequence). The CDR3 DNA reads TGTGCCAGCAGTTCTCCAGGGAGTTCACCCCTCCACTTT. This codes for CASSSPGSSPLHF.

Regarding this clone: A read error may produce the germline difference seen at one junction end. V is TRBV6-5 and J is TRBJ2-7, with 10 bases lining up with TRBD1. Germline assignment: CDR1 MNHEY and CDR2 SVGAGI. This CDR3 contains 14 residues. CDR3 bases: TGTGCCAGCAATTACGGGACAGGGGCCTACGAGCAGTACTTC. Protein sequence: CASNYGTGAYEQYF.

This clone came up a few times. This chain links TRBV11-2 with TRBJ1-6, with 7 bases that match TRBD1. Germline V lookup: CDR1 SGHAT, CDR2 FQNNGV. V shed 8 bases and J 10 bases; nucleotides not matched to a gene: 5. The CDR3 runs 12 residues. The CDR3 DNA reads TGTGCCAGCTCATCAGGGGGATCACCCCTCCACTTT. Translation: CASSSGGSPLHF.

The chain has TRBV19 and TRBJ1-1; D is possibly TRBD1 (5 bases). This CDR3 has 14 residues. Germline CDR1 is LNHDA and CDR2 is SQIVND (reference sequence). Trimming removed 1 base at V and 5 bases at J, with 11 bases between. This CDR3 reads CASSIGGVSTEAFF. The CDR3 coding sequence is TGTGCCAGTAGTATAGGAGGGGTGAGTACTGAAGCTTTCTTT.

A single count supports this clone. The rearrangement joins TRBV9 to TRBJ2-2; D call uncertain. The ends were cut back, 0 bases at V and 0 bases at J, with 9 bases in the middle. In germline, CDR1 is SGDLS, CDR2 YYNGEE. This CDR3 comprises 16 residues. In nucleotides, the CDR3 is TGTGCCAGCAGCGTAGGAGGTCAGGCGAACACCGGGGAGCTGTTTTTT. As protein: CASSVGGQANTGELFF.

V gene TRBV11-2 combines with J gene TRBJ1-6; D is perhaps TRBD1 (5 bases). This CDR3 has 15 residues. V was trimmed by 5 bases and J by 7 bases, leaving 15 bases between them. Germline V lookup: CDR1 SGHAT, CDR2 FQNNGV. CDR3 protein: CASSKHQGKNSPLHF. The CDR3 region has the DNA TGTGCCAGCAGCAAACACCAGGGAAAGAATTCACCCCTCCACTTT.

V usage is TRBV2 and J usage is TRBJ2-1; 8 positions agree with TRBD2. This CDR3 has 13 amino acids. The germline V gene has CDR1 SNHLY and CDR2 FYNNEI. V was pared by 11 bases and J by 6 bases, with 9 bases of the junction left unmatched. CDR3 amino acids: CAGGSGTSNEQFF. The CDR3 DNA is TGTGCCGGGGGGTCCGGGACTAGCAATGAGCAGTTCTTC.

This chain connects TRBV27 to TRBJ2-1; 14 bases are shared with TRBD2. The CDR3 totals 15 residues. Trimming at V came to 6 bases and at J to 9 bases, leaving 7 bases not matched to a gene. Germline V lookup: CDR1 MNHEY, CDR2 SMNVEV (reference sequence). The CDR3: CASRGLAGVAPEQFF. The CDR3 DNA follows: TGTGCCAGCAGGGGACTAGCGGGAGTTGCCCCTGAGCAGTTCTTC.

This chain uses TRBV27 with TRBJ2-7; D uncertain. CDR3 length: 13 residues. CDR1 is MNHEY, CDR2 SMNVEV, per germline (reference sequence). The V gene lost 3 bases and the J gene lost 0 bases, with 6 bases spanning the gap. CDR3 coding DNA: TGTGCCAGCAGTTTTACAGACTCCTACGAGCAGTACTTC. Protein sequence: CASSFTDSYEQYF.

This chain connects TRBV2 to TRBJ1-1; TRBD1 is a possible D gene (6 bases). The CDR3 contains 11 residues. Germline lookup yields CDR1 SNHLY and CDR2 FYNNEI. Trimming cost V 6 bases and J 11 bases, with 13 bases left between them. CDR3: CASRDRLGAFF. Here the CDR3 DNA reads TGTGCCAGCAGAGACAGGCTGGGGGCTTTCTTT.

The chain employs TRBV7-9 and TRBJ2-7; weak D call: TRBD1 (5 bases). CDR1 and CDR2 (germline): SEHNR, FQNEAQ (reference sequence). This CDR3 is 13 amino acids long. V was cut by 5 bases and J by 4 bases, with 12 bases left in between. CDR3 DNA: TGTGCCAGCAGCCTCTCGACAGATTACGAGCAGTACTTC. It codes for CASSLSTDYEQYF.

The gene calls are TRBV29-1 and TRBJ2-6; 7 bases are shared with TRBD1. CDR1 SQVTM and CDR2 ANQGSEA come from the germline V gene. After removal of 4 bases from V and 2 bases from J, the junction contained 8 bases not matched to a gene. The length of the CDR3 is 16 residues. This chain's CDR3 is CSVALTDRAGANVLTF. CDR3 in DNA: TGCAGCGTTGCCCTAACCGACAGGGCTGGGGCCAACGTCCTGACTTTC.

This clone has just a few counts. As DNA, the CDR3 is TGTGCCAGCAGTGAACAGACGAAGCAGTTCTTC. Its protein is CASSEQTKQFF. The chain carries TRBV6-1 and TRBJ2-1; D remains unclear. Germline V gene data show CDR1 as MNHNS and CDR2 as SASEGT. This CDR3 is 11 amino acids long. Between the trimmed V and J ends, which lost 2 bases and 11 bases, there was a span of 7 bases.